The 7 T cell receptor beta chains reported below all come from one sample, sequenced in a study of CXCR3-negative and CXCR3-positive naive CD8 T cells. 5' RACE with UMI labels generated the TRB cDNA libraries. Reanalyzing the 5' RACE reads, TCRdb keeps one entry per CDR3 protein, without DNA. The sample has around 140,000 distinct CDR3 sequences. Specimen: naive CXCR3- CD8+ T cells from blood. Subset: CD45RO-CCR7+CD27+CD95- naive CD8+ T cells lacking CXCR3 (TNR3-). The receptors shown here come from a human donor in good health. Some clones in this sample may be carry-over from other donors' samples.

This chain connects TRBV15 to TRBJ1-1. CDR1 LNHNV and CDR2 YYDKDF come from the germline V gene (reference sequence). This CDR3 has 14 amino acids. The CDR3 is CATSRGGGGTEAFF.

V and J are TRBV28 and TRBJ2-5. The germline gives CDR1 MDHEN, CDR2 SYDVKM. The CDR3 extends over 11 amino acids. This CDR3 is CASSFGKTQYF.

The genes are TRBV10-3 and TRBJ2-1; TCRdb gives TRBD2 as the D gene, but with no DNA this cannot be confirmed. CDR3 length: 17 residues. The germline V gene encodes CDR1 ENHRY and CDR2 SYGVKD. CDR3 region: CAISDPTRDPSNNEQFF.

The rearrangement uses TRBV5-5 and TRBJ2-5; TCRdb designates TRBD1, a call that cannot be tested without DNA. The CDR3 is 14 amino acids. Germline V CDR1 and CDR2: SGHKS, YYEKEE (reference sequence). CDR3: CASSLWGAPETQYF.

This sequence joins TRBV7-9 and TRBJ2-2; the D gene TCRdb calls, TRBD1, cannot be checked with no DNA. Germline assignment: CDR1 SEHNR and CDR2 FQNEAQ (reference sequence). There are 15 residues in the CDR3. CDR3 protein: CASSSLHRATGELFF.

This chain connects TRBV19 to TRBJ2-1. The CDR3 is 14 amino acids. The germline CDR1 and CDR2 sequences are LNHDA and SQIVND (reference sequence). CDR3 residues: CASSIWGLGNEQFF. The full variable domain, with the rest looked up from reference TRBV19 and TRBJ2-1, is DGGITQSPKYLFRKEGQNVTLSCEQNLNHDAMYWYRQDPGQGLRLIYYSQIVNDFQKGDIAEGYSVSREKKESFPLTVTSAQKNPTAFYLCASSIWGLGNEQFFGPGTRLTVL.

The chain recombines TRBV11-2 with TRBJ2-3. CDR3 length: 14 residues. From germline, CDR1 is SGHAT and CDR2 FQNNGV. CDR3 amino acids: CAGSPLEGTDTQYF.